This T cell receptor beta chain was retrieved from a study of T-cell reconstitution after alpha-beta-depleted transplantation in children. Germline-derived CDR1 and CDR2 are LGHNA and YNFKEQ. This CDR3 spans 18 amino acids. V was clipped by 4 bases and J by 1 base, with 20 bases between them. Preparing the TCRbeta library involved the use of unique molecular identifiers. TCRdb itself ran the PCR reads through MiXCR, one entry per CDR3 protein. Found here are about 230,000 distinct CDR3 sequences, 12% of them singletons; the top ten hold about 2.6%. Only a few counts were recorded for this clonotype. This specimen was PBMCs from the stem cell graft donor, taken from the stem cell graft. This TCR was recovered from a human donor who donated a stem cell graft to a child with acute lymphoblastic leukemia. The chain carries TRBV4-2 and TRBJ1-5, with D possibly being TRBD1 (6 bases). CDR3 sequence: CASSLSPTGTASNQPQHF. The CDR3 DNA reads TGTGCCAGCAGCCTCAGTCCGACAGGAACTGCGAGCAATCAGCCCCAGCATTTT.